This T cell receptor (beta chain) was found in a study of post-analysis software for immune sequencing data. Study-level background: Relapsing-remitting, secondary progressive and progressive-relapsing forms made up the multiple sclerosis disease courses.

TCR beta libraries were prepared from cDNA with unique molecular identifiers. Each sample of roughly 1 to 11 million input T cells yielded around 500,000 cDNA molecules, so each molecule approximated one T cell. Using its own MiXCR run on the PCR reads, TCRdb lists one record per CDR3 protein. The repertoire holds roughly 580,000 distinct CDR3 sequences, with around 47% as singletons. V shed 0 bases and J shed 4 bases, with 10 bases lying between them. The germline CDR1 and CDR2 sequences are SGHRS and YFSETQ. The CDR3 contains 14 residues. Whole-study results and caveats: Patients had higher frequencies than controls of about 5 TRBV segments, including TRBV5-6, TRBV5-1 and TRBV20-1.

This clonotype has just a few counts. Antigen: not known. The chain recombines TRBV5-1 with TRBJ1-1; perhaps TRBD1 as D (5 bases). The specimen was blood. The TCR comes from a girl under 18 with multiple sclerosis. The CDR3 nucleotides read TGCGCCAGCAGCTTGGGACAGAGGGGCACTGAAGCTTTCTTT. Its translation is CASSLGQRGTEAFF.